This T cell receptor (beta chain) was captured by sequencing in a study of T-cell reconstitution after alpha-beta-depleted transplantation in children. Study conclusions and caveats: Newly produced T cells mostly accounted for T-cell counts and diversity one year post-transplant. The study reportedly traced alpha-beta T cells about two months after transplant to several hundred expanded graft clones.

The CDR3 is made up of 13 amino acids. Looked up from germline, CDR1 is LGHNA and CDR2 is YNFKEQ. Trimming left V 1 base short and J 6 bases short, with 6 bases between. Unique molecular identifiers were incorporated when the TCRbeta library was constructed. Each CDR3 protein gets one entry after TCRdb re-called the PCR reads with MiXCR. The table has 800,000 to 1,000,000 distinct CDR3 sequences, about 29% seen once. To note about this clonotype: Its antigen remains unidentified.

The receptor was derived from a boy under two years old who had a stem cell transplant for SCID, so the T cells may come from the graft donor. The specimen comprised PBMCs, mostly from graft donor cells, sampled 360 days after TCRalphabeta/CD19-depleted stem cell transplant. The V and J genes are TRBV4-2 and TRBJ2-2; no reliable D call. CDR3 region: CASSQVLSGELFF. The DNA of the CDR3 is TGTGCCAGCAGCCAAGTACTTTCCGGGGAGCTGTTTTTT.